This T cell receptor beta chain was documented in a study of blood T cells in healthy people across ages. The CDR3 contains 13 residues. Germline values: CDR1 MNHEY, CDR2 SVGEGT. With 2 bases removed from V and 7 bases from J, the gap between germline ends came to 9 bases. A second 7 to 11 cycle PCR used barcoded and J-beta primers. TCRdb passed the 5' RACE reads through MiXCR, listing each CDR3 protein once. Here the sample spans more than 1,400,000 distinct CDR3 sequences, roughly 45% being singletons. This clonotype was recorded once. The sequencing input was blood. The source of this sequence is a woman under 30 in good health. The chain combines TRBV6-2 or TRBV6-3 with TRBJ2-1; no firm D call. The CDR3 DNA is TGTGCCAGCAGTTACCCCTTACTGAATGAGCAGTTCTTC. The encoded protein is CASSYPLLNEQFF.